The clone carrying this T cell receptor beta chain turned up a few times. Antigen unknown. This specimen comes from a study of CD8 T cells in ankylosing spondylitis. The CDR3 totals 14 residues. V was cut by 5 bases and J by 4 bases, with 11 bases left in between. Germline CDR1 MNHNS, CDR2 SASEGT. Findings and limits, study-wide: CD8+ cells made up the disease-linked clones, which were relatively rare in peripheral blood. Clones tied to disease were said to be significantly enriched in matched ankylosing spondylitis synovial fluid. For ankylosing spondylitis blood, a TCR beta motif of under ten highly homologous variants appeared characteristic.

The TCR beta libraries were generated through quantitative 5'-RACE incorporating molecular barcodes. TCRdb passed the 5' RACE reads through MiXCR, listing each CDR3 protein once. The data show more than 650,000 distinct CDR3 sequences, with about 10% seen just once and approximately 0.46% held by the top ten. The TCR sequence derives from a male donor with ankylosing spondylitis. The chain uses TRBV6-1 and TRBJ2-2; D is possibly TRBD2 (5 bases). The material sequenced was blood, either unsorted or a sorted T cell fraction (not recorded which). CDR3 in amino acids: CASSRAGSTGELFF. The CDR3 DNA reads TGTGCCAGCAGTCGGGCTGGGAGCACCGGGGAGCTGTTTTTT.